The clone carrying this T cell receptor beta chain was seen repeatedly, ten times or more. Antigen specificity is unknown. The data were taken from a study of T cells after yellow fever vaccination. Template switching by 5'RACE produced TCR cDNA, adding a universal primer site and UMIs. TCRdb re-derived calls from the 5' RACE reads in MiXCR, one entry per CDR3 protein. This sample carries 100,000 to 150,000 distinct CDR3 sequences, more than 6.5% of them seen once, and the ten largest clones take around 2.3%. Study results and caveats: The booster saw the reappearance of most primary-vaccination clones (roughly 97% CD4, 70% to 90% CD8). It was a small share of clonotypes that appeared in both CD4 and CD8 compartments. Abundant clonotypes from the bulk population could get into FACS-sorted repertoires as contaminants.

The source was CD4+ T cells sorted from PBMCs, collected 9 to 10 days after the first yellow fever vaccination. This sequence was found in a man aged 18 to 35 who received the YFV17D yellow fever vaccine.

CDR3: CASSTGTGVTAFF. The CDR3 region has the DNA TGTGCCAGCAGTACCGGGACAGGGGTTACGGCTTTCTTT. The chain uses TRBV12-3 or TRBV12-4 and TRBJ1-1; 10 bases are a match to TRBD1. CDR3 length equals 13 residues. V shed 5 bases and J 11 bases; nucleotides not matched to a gene: 8.